What follows are 14 T cell receptor beta chains derived from one specimen sequenced in a study of blood T cell repertoires in COVID-19. Only in-frame clones appear in the TCRdb table, and some are missing; sequencing was by immunoSEQ multiplex PCR. Of around 180,000 clones detected, approximately 81% appear once; the ten largest clones hold 15% to 20%. The source material was peripheral blood. The receptor set was obtained from a person aged 70 to 85 with COVID-19, enrolled during active disease.

In this sample, this clone turned up once. This chain joins TRBV9 and TRBJ2-1; tentative D call: TRBD2 (5 bases). The length of the CDR3 is 17 residues. V was pared by 0 bases and J by 0 bases, with 13 bases between. The germline V gene encodes CDR1 SGDLS and CDR2 YYNGEE. CDR3 in DNA: TGTGCCAGCAGCGTAGCACCCGGGGAGAGCTCCTACAATGAGCAGTTCTTC. Translation gives CASSVAPGESSYNEQFF. Together with reference TRBV9 and TRBJ2-1, the CDR3 gives the full variable domain: DSGVTQTPKHLITATGQRVTLRCSPRSGDLSVYWYQQSLDQGLQFLIQYYNGEERAKGNILERFSAQQFPDLHSELNLSSLELGDSALYFCASSVAPGESSYNEQFFGPGTRLTVL.

J is TRBJ2-3 and V is TRBV12-3 or TRBV12-4, with D unresolved. The CDR3 has 13 residues. V gave up 4 bases and J gave up 6 bases, with 11 bases separating them. CDR3 bases: TGTGCCAGCAGTTCTAATCGGCGGGATACGCAGTATTTT. Encoded protein: CASSSNRRDTQYF.

This clone has ten or more counts. CDR3 bases: TGTGCCAGCAGTGAATATTCGGGACAGTTAGGCTACACCTTC. It codes for CASSEYSGQLGYTF. J is TRBJ1-2 and V is TRBV25-1; 7 nucleotides align to TRBD1. The CDR3 spans 14 residues. Germline CDR1 is MGHDK and CDR2 is SYGVNS. The V and J ends lost 0 bases and 8 bases, in that order; junction bases with no gene match: 6.

The rearrangement uses TRBV7-3 and TRBJ2-3; TRBD1 aligns across 7 bases. Germline loops: CDR1 SGHTA, CDR2 FQGTGA. With V trimmed by 1 base and J by 5 bases, 6 bases remained unmatched. This CDR3 has 15 residues. For the CDR3, the DNA is TGTGCCAGCAGCTTAAGTGGGACAGACCAAGATACGCAGTATTTT. It yields the protein CASSLSGTDQDTQYF.

The chain recombines TRBV18 with TRBJ2-1, with 11 positions matching TRBD2. This CDR3 contains 15 residues. Germline V gene data show CDR1 as KGHSH and CDR2 as LQKENI. V lost 4 bases to trimming and J lost 4 bases; unmatched junction nucleotides: 3. This CDR3 reads CASSLGTSGYNEQFF. The DNA for the CDR3 is TGTGCCAGCTCACTCGGGACTAGCGGTTACAATGAGCAGTTCTTC.

V usage is TRBV4-2 and J usage is TRBJ2-3, with 7 bases matching TRBD2. This CDR3 contains 16 residues. CDR1 is LGHNA, CDR2 YNFKEQ, per germline. V lost 4 bases to trimming and J lost 1 base; unmatched junction nucleotides: 8. The CDR3 spells CASSPQASGRTDTQYF. The CDR3 nucleotides are TGTGCCAGCAGCCCACAGGCTAGCGGTCGCACAGATACGCAGTATTTT.

The V call is TRBV19, the J call TRBJ2-2, with TRBD2 matching over 10 bases. CDR1 is LNHDA, CDR2 SQIVND, per germline (reference sequence). The ends lost 6 bases at V and 7 bases at J; junction bases unmatched: 11. This CDR3 has 16 amino acids. CDR3 sequence reads: CASRVLAGGQVGELFF. CDR3 sequence (DNA): TGTGCCAGTAGGGTCTTAGCGGGGGGCCAGGTCGGGGAGCTGTTTTTT.

The gene calls are TRBV28 and TRBJ2-7; tentative D call: TRBD1 (5 bases). Germline loops: CDR1 MDHEN, CDR2 SYDVKM. The V and J ends lost 2 bases and 3 bases respectively, with 5 bases between them. This CDR3 is 12 amino acids long. The CDR3 spells CASSLDSYEQYF. CDR3 coding DNA: TGTGCCAGCAGTTTAGACAGCTACGAGCAGTACTTC.

This sequence joins TRBV28 and TRBJ1-2, with TRBD1 matching over 10 bases. This CDR3 is built from 15 residues. The V gene's germline CDR1 is MDHEN and CDR2 SYDVKM. Trimming took 7 bases from V and 5 from J; bases not matched to a gene: 10. This CDR3 reads CASTVGQGVRYGYTF. CDR3 in DNA: TGTGCCAGCACTGTAGGACAGGGGGTTAGATATGGCTACACCTTC.

The chain employs TRBV19 and TRBJ1-5; 7 bases align to TRBD1. With 5 bases clipped from V and 0 bases from J, the junction kept 16 bases outside the gene matches. The CDR3 spans 19 residues. The germline gives CDR1 LNHDA, CDR2 SQIVND (reference sequence). The CDR3 region has the DNA TGTGCCAGTAGTCTCCACCTCCGGGACAGCCAGTATAGCAATCAGCCCCAGCATTTT. Translation gives CASSLHLRDSQYSNQPQHF.

The V and J genes are TRBV16 and TRBJ2-6; D remains unclear. CDR1 KGHSY and CDR2 FQNENV come from the germline V gene. The CDR3 runs to 14 residues. V was clipped by 4 bases and J by 4 bases, with 8 bases between them. The CDR3 is CASSLSGGANVLTF. CDR3 DNA: TGTGCCAGCAGCCTTTCCGGGGGGGCCAACGTCCTGACTTTC.

The chain combines TRBV14 with TRBJ1-2; perhaps TRBD1 as D (5 bases). This CDR3 spans 14 amino acids. From germline, CDR1 is SGHDN and CDR2 FVKESK. V lost 0 bases, J lost 2 bases, and 7 bases lay in between. The CDR3, as DNA: TGTGCCAGCAGCCAAGAAGCAGGGAACTATGGCTACACCTTC. Protein product: CASSQEAGNYGYTF.

The chain employs TRBV19 and TRBJ2-1; D possibly corresponds to TRBD1 (5 bases). The ends were cut back, 7 bases at V and 1 base at J, with 17 bases in the middle. CDR3 length: 16 amino acids. Germline CDR1 LNHDA, CDR2 SQIVND (reference sequence). The CDR3 DNA reads as TGTGCCAGTACGATCTCCTCAGGGCCGTCCTACAATGAGCAGTTCTTC. It encodes CASTISSGPSYNEQFF.

The chain joins TRBV14 to TRBJ2-3; 9 positions agree with TRBD2. Germline CDR1 and CDR2: SGHDN and FVKESK. V dropped 4 bases and J dropped 0; count of bases not matched to a gene: 20. The CDR3 is 21 residues long. The CDR3 loop reads CASSPLAASGILTTSTDTQYF. The CDR3 region has the DNA TGTGCCAGCAGCCCCCTTGCGGCTAGCGGGATTCTAACAACTAGCACAGATACGCAGTATTTT. The whole variable domain, remainder taken from reference TRBV14 and TRBJ2-3, is EAGVTQFPSHSVIEKGQTVTLRCDPISGHDNLYWYRRVMGKEIKFLLHFVKESKQDESGMPNNRFLAERTGGTYSTLKVQPAELEDSGVYFCASSPLAASGILTTSTDTQYFGPGTRLTVL.